This T cell receptor beta chain comes out of a study of blood T cells in healthy people across ages (dated by TCRdb to the mid-2010s). With regard to the full study: In model experiments, roughly one uniquely barcoded TCR beta cDNA molecule per two T cells was captured by template switching. Age-related changes in TCR beta repertoire diversity were measured in the study by deep sequencing normalized with unique cDNA molecular identifiers. The donors were split into four age groups: young (average around 15 years), middle-aged (39), aged (approximately 59) and long-lived (more than 80). To avoid experimental bias, donors of different ages were randomly spread across the sequencing lanes. The study analyzed two additional independent replicas of 1 million unique cDNA reads from the same blood draw for two donors, one aged 18 to 30 and one aged 80 or older.

Paper-wide results and their limitations: Donor CMV infection status was unknown, potentially confounding age-related changes in expanded clonotypes. Estimates of total diversity from one million sequenced T cells were regarded as lower bounds and underestimates. Compared with the aged group, more naive CD4+ T cells, fewer expanded clones and increased TCR diversity were shown by the long-lived group, suggesting age selection. Bulk unsorted PBMC profiling prevented conclusive comparison of naive and antigen-experienced compartments. Observed TCR beta diversity per million T cells fell roughly linearly with age, and a significant reduction was already apparent by age about 36. The percentage of naive T cells measured by flow cytometry correlated strongly with observed TCR beta diversity.

CDR1 and CDR2, per the germline V gene (reference sequence), are SEHNR and FQNEAQ. Inclusive of the bounding cysteine and phenylalanine, the CDR3 is 14 residues long. The retained sequence is limited to the CDR3, 42 bases, with the frame set at the first base. V lost 4 bases and J lost 2 bases, and the count of bases not matched to a germline gene is 3. This clonotype was recorded a few times. There is no known antigen for this receptor. No per-base quality is available; no much larger clone lies one base away. Library preparation used 5' RACE. The sequencer listed for this sample is Illumina HiSeq 2500. The second PCR ran for about 6 to 12 cycles and used a J-beta primer mix along with a sample-barcoded 5' primer. A template-switch 5' adaptor carrying 12 random nucleotides introduced a unique molecular identifier onto each TCR beta cDNA molecule. At least 2.5 million CDR3-containing paired-end reads were obtained from each sample. The Mint cDNA synthesis kit, primed by a TRBC-specific oligonucleotide, was used to synthesize first-strand cDNA from all RNA. Following uracil-DNA glycosylase treatment, a first 18-cycle PCR with universal primers M1SS and BC2_uni_R was performed on all cDNA. The authors' analysis ran thus. Normalization of each sample was performed by random selection of 1 million high-quality reads, each carrying a distinct molecular identifier. Reads with shared molecular identifiers were discarded instead of being binned into consensus sequences. MiTCR, set to a Q25 quality threshold and the strictest error-elimination algorithm, was used for CDR3 identification, clonotype clustering and error correction. A nonparametric unseen species model using Euler transformation provided a lower-bound estimate of total TCR beta diversity. TCRdb redid the processing of the public reads, applying fastp at Q25 and MiXCR, and retained in-frame beta chains. CDR3 protein duplicates are merged, each entry listing the most common genes and DNA. These V and J calls rely on TCRdb rather than the paper's analysis. In all, the sample holds 1,300,000 or so distinct CDR3 sequences, and around 59% of those were seen once. Over 5.5% of the sample is in the top ten clones.

The 40 or so donors, aged 6 to 90 years, were systemically healthy Caucasian individuals from Russia. Around 10 milliliters of peripheral blood were drawn from each donor into EDTA-treated Vacutainer tubes. Ficoll-Paque density-gradient centrifugation was used to isolate PBMCs, with at least 7 million obtained per sample. Total RNA, at least 6 micrograms per sample, was extracted from PBMCs with Trizol reagent. Naive CD45RAhigh/CD27high T cell percentages were measured by flow cytometry on a PBMC aliquot from every donor. The origin of this receptor is a young man in good health. This chain joins TRBV7-9 to TRBJ2-7; 9 bases in the junction line up with TRBD2. Sequencing was performed on blood. The nucleotide sequence reads as follows: TGTGCCAGCAGCTCCGCGGGGGGGACCTACGAGCAGTACTTC. Its protein product is CASSSAGGTYEQYF.